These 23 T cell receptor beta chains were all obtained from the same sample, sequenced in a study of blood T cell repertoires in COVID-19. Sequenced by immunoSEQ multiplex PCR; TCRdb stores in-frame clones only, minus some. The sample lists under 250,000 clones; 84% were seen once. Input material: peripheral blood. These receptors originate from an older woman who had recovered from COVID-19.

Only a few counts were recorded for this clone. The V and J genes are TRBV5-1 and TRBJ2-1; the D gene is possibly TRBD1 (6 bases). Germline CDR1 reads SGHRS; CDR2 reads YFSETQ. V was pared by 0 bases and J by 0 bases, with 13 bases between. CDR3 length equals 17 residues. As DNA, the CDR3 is TGCGCCAGCAGCTTGGGGCTGCAGGGGAGCTCCTACAATGAGCAGTTCTTC. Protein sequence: CASSLGLQGSSYNEQFF.

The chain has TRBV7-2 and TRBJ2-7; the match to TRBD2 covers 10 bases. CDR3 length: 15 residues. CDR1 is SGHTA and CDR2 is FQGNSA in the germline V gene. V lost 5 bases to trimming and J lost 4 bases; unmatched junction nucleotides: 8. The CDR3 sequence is CASSVQRGGGYEQYF. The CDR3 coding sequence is TGTGCCAGCAGCGTTCAGCGGGGGGGCGGGTACGAGCAGTACTTC.

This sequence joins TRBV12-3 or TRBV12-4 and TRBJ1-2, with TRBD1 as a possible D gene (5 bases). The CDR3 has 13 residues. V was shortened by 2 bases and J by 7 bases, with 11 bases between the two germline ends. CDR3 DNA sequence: TGTGCCAGCAGTTTAACGGACATTCTTGGCTACACCTTC. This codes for CASSLTDILGYTF.

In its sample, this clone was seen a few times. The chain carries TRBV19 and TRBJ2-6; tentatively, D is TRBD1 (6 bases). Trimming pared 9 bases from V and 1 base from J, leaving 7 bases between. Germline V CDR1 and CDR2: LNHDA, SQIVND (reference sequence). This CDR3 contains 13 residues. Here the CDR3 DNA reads TGTGCCAGCAGGGGATCTGGGGCCAACGTCCTGACTTTC. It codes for CASRGSGANVLTF.

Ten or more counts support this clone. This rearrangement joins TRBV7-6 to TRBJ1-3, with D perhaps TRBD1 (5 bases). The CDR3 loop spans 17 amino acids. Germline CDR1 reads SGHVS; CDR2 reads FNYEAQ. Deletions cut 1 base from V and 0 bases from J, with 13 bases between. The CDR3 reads CASSLGGQGSSGNTIYF. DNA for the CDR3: TGTGCCAGCAGCTTAGGGGGCCAGGGCTCCTCTGGAAACACCATATATTTT.

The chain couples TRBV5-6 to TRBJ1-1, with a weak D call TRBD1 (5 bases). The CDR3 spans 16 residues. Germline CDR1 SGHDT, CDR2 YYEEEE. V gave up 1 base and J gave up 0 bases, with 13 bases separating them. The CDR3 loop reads CASSLFRGRVNTEAFF. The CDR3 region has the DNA TGTGCCAGCAGCTTGTTTCGCGGCAGGGTGAACACTGAAGCTTTCTTT.

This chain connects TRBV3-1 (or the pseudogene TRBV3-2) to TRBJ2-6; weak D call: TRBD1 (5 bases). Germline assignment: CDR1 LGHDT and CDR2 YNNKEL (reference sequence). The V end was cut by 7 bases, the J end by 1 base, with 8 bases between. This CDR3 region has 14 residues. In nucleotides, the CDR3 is TGTGCCAGCAAGACAGATTCTGGGGCCAACGTCCTGACTTTC. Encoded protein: CASKTDSGANVLTF.

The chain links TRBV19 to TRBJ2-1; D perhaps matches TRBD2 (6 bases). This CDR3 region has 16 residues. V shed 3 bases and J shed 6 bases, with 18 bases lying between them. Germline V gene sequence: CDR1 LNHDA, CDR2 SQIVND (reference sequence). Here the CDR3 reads CASSIAGPLRLNEQFF. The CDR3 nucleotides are TGTGCCAGTAGTATTGCGGGACCATTAAGGCTCAATGAGCAGTTCTTC.

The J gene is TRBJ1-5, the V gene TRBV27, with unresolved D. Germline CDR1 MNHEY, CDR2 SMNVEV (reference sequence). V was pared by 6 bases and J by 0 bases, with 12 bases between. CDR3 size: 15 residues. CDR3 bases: TGTGCCAGCAGGCCCCTCGGGAGTAGCAATCAGCCCCAGCATTTT. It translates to CASRPLGSSNQPQHF.

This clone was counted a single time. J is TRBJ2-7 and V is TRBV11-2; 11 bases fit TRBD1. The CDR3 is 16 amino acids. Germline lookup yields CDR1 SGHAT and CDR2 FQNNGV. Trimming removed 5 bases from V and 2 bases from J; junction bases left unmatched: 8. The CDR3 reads CASSGDRGKNPYEQYF. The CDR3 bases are TGTGCCAGCAGCGGGGACAGGGGGAAAAACCCCTACGAGCAGTACTTC.

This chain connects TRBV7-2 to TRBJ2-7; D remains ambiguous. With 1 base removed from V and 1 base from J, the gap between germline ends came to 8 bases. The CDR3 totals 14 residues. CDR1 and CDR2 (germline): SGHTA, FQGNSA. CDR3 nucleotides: TGTGCCAGCAGCTTAGGTATAGCATCCTACGAGCAGTACTTC. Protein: CASSLGIASYEQYF.

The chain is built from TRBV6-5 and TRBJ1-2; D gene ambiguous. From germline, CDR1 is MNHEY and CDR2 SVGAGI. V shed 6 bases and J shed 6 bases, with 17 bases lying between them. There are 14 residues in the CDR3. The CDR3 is CASRRTHGPNGYTF. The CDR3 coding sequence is TGTGCCAGCAGAAGGACTCACGGGCCCAATGGCTACACCTTC.

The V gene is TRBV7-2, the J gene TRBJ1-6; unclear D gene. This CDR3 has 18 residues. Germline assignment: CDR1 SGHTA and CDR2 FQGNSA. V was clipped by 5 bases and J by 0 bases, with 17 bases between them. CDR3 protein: CASSHPAGGSSYNSPLHF. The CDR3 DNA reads TGTGCCAGCAGCCATCCCGCCGGCGGGAGCTCCTATAATTCACCCCTCCACTTT.

CDR3 loop: CASSSDGANYGYTF. DNA for the CDR3: TGCGCCAGCAGCTCTGATGGGGCGAACTATGGCTACACCTTC. The chain combines TRBV5-1 with TRBJ1-2; tentative D call: TRBD1 (5 bases). This CDR3 spans 14 amino acids. The germline gives CDR1 SGHRS, CDR2 YFSETQ. V was cut by 3 bases and J by 2 bases, with 11 bases left in between.

The CDR3, as DNA: TGTGCCTGGAGTGTAACCAGGGGGCAGATGTCCTATAATTCACCCCTCCACTTT. Amino acid sequence: CAWSVTRGQMSYNSPLHF. The chain carries TRBV30 and TRBJ1-6, with 8 nucleotides matching TRBD1. Trimming removed 0 bases from V and 1 base from J; junction bases left unmatched: 8. The V gene's germline CDR1 is GTSNPN and CDR2 SVGIG (reference sequence). The CDR3 is 18 amino acids.

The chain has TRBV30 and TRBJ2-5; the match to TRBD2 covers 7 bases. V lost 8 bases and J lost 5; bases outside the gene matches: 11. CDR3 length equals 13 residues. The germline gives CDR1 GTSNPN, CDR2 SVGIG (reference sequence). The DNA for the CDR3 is TGTGCCGGTCACTATCTGGGGGGGGAGACCCAGTACTTC. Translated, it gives CAGHYLGGETQYF.

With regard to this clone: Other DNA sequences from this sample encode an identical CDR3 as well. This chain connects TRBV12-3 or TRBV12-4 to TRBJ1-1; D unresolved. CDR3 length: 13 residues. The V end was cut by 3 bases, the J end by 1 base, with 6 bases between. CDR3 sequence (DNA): TGTGCCAGCAGTTTTGCAGGGAACACTGAAGCTTTCTTT. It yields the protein CASSFAGNTEAFF.

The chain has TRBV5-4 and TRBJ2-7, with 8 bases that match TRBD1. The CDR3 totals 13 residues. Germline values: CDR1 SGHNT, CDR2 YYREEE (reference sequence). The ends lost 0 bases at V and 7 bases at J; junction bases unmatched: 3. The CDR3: CASSLAGGWEQYF. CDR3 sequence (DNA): TGTGCCAGCAGCTTGGCAGGGGGCTGGGAGCAGTACTTC.

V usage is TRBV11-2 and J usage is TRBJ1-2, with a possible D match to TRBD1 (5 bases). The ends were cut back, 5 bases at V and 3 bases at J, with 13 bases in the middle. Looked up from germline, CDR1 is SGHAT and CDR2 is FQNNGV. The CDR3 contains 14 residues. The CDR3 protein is CASSRNRGYYGYTF. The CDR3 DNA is TGTGCCAGCAGCCGTAATAGGGGCTACTATGGCTACACCTTC.

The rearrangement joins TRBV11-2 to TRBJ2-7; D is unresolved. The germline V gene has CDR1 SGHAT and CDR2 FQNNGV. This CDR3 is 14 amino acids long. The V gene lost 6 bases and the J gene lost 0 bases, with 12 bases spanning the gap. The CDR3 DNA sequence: TGTGCCAGCAGGCTACGAGGAGACTCCTACGAGCAGTACTTC. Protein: CASRLRGDSYEQYF.

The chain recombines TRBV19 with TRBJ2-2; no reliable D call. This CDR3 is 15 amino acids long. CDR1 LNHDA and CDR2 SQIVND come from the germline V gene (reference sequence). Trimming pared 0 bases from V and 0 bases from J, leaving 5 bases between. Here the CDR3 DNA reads TGTGCCAGTAGTATAGAACGGGCGAACACCGGGGAGCTGTTTTTT. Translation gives CASSIERANTGELFF.

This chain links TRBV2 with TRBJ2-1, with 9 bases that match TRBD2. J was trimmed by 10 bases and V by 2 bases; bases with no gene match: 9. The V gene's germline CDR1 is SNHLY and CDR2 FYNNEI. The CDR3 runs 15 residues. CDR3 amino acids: CASSELAGDGGEQFF. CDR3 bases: TGTGCCAGCAGTGAATTAGCGGGGGATGGTGGAGAGCAGTTCTTC.

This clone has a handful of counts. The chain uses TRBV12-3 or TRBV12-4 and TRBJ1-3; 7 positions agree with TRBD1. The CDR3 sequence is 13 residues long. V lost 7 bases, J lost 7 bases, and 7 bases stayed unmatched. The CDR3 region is CASNPTGRNTIYF. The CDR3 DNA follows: TGTGCCAGCAACCCGACAGGGCGGAACACCATATATTTT.